This entry describes one T cell receptor beta chain. The data stem from a study of cytomegalovirus exposure and HLA in healthy donors. The method was immunoSEQ multiplex PCR; TCRdb's version includes in-frame clones alone and lacks a portion of them. The sample includes fewer than 200,000 clones, 86% of them seen just once. Germline CDR1 SGHNT, CDR2 YENEEA. With 5 bases removed from V and 0 bases from J, the gap between germline ends came to 15 bases. There are 16 residues in the CDR3. The clonotype was recovered from a woman in her 30s in good health and CMV-seronegative. The sample comprised PBMCs. V and J are TRBV11-3 and TRBJ2-3, with D unclear. CDR3: CASSPPPLPSTDTQYF. The CDR3 DNA is TGTGCCAGCAGCCCCCCTCCCCTACCGAGCACAGATACGCAGTATTTT.